These T cell receptor beta chains were read from a single sample in a study of blood T cells in healthy people across ages. A single record per CDR3 protein comes from TCRdb applying MiXCR to the 5' RACE reads. The repertoire includes fewer than 800,000 distinct CDR3 sequences, approximately 50% of them detected once, and about a third sits in the top ten. The source material was blood. The receptors derive from a woman aged 60-75 years in good health. Both conserved end residues are part of each CDR3. Fields, in order: V gene, clone size, D gene, J gene, CDR3 protein, CDR3 DNA. A D gene is named only where the DNA matches it firmly. Clone size is stated in some rows and not others, as once, few, many or a class when expanded.

>TRBV7-9|.|TRBD1|TRBJ1-5
CASSLLGQGDNQPQHF
TGTGCCAGCAGCTTATTGGGACAGGGGGACAATCAGCCCCAGCATTTT
>TRBV20-1|.|.|TRBJ2-7
CSARGGLAISEQYF
TGCAGTGCTAGAGGGGGGCTAGCGATCTCCGAGCAGTACTTC
>TRBV29-1|once|TRBD2|TRBJ2-4
CSVELWTSRSSSKNIQYF
TGCAGCGTTGAATTGTGGACTAGCAGGAGTTCATCCAAAAACATTCAGTACTTC
>TRBV7-2|.|TRBD2|TRBJ2-1
CASSPIPALAGDNEQFF
TGTGCCAGCAGCCCCATTCCGGCCCTAGCGGGGGACAATGAGCAGTTCTTC
>TRBV6-5|few|TRBD1|TRBJ2-7
CASTSPGQGAYEQYF
TGTGCCAGCACGAGTCCGGGACAGGGGGCTTACGAGCAGTACTTC
>TRBV7-2|.|.|TRBJ1-2
CASGLGTQNYGYTF
TGTGCCAGCGGCTTAGGGACTCAGAACTATGGCTACACCTTC
>TRBV14|.|.|TRBJ2-2
CASSQDPRGLAGTGELFF
TGTGCCAGCAGCCAAGATCCTCGAGGCCTCGCGGGCACCGGGGAGCTGTTTTTT
>TRBV29-1|.|.|TRBJ2-6
CSVAVDSGANVLTF
TGCAGCGTTGCAGTTGACTCTGGGGCCAACGTCCTGACTTTC
>TRBV20-1|.|TRBD2|TRBJ2-1
CSASARGEGEQFF
TGCAGTGCTAGTGCTCGGGGGGAGGGTGAGCAGTTCTTC
>TRBV20-1|.|.|TRBJ2-1
CSARGPLSSYNEQFF
TGCAGTGCTAGGGGCCCATTGAGCTCCTACAATGAGCAGTTCTTC
>TRBV7-2|.|.|TRBJ2-7
CASSLVGQGRHEQYF
TGTGCCAGCAGCTTAGTTGGTCAGGGAAGGCATGAGCAGTACTTC
>TRBV7-2|.|.|TRBJ2-7
CASSVVRGSYEQYF
TGTGCCAGCAGCGTAGTTAGGGGATCCTACGAGCAGTACTTC
>TRBV6-1|.|.|TRBJ2-6
CASRGAGAGANVPTF
TGTGCCAGCAGGGGTGCAGGGGCTGGGGCCAACGTCCCGACTTTC
>TRBV6-2/TRBV6-3|.|TRBD2|TRBJ2-3
CASSSASGIDTQYF
TGTGCCAGCAGTTCCGCTAGCGGGATCGATACGCAGTATTTT
>TRBV7-2|.|.|TRBJ2-3
CASRPSSTDTQYF
TGTGCCAGCAGGCCCTCTAGCACAGATACGCAGTATTTT
>TRBV6-2/TRBV6-3|.|.|TRBJ2-7
CASSPTWDYEQYF
TGTGCCAGCAGTCCCACGTGGGACTACGAGCAGTACTTC
>TRBV28|.|.|TRBJ2-5
CASKGGAVSPETQYF
TGTGCCAGCAAAGGAGGGGCGGTGAGTCCCGAGACCCAGTACTTC
>TRBV2|.|.|TRBJ1-1
CASTRTGLGTEAFF
TGTGCCAGCACTAGGACCGGGTTGGGCACTGAAGCTTTCTTT
>TRBV11-3|.|.|TRBJ2-2
CASSRTGRGSTGELFF
TGTGCCAGCAGCCGGACAGGGAGGGGGAGCACCGGGGAGCTGTTTTTT
>TRBV10-3|.|.|TRBJ1-2
CAISVTGNGYTF
TGTGCCATCAGTGTTACAGGGAATGGCTACACCTTC
>TRBV29-1|many|.|TRBJ1-1
CSVNRQNTEAFF
TGCAGCGTCAACAGACAGAACACTGAAGCTTTCTTT
>TRBV4-2|.|.|TRBJ2-1
CASSQEGDNEQFF
TGTGCCAGCAGCCAAGAAGGGGACAATGAGCAGTTCTTC
>TRBV7-3|many|.|TRBJ2-3
CASSSPYGNPTDTQYF
TGTGCCAGCAGCTCTCCATACGGGAATCCCACAGATACGCAGTATTTT
>TRBV24-1|.|TRBD2|TRBJ2-3
CATSVRGRVDTQYF
TGTGCCACCAGTGTTCGGGGGAGGGTAGATACGCAGTATTTT
>TRBV7-2|few|TRBD2|TRBJ2-7
CASSLGPLGGSVSYEQYF
TGTGCCAGCAGCTTGGGACCGCTAGGCGGGAGCGTCTCCTACGAGCAGTACTTC
>TRBV28|.|TRBD1|TRBJ2-3
CASSLARTGEDTQYF
TGCGCCAGCAGTCTTGCCAGGACAGGGGAAGATACGCAGTATTTT
>TRBV20-1|few|TRBD1|TRBJ1-4
CSAREEGQINEKLFF
TGCAGTGCTAGAGAGGAGGGACAGATTAATGAAAAACTGTTTTTT
>TRBV2|.|.|TRBJ2-2
CASSVRGTGELFF
TGTGCCAGCAGTGTCCGCGGGACCGGGGAGCTGTTTTTT
>TRBV30|.|TRBD2|TRBJ2-1
CASLAGNYNEQFF
TGTGCCTCGCTAGCGGGAAACTACAATGAGCAGTTCTTC
>TRBV9|few|TRBD2|TRBJ2-1
CASSAGTSGSATDEQFF
TGTGCCAGCAGCGCCGGGACTAGCGGGAGCGCCACGGATGAGCAGTTCTTC
>TRBV5-1|few|.|TRBJ2-3
CASSIGTPTDTQYF
TGCGCCAGCAGCATCGGGACTCCTACAGATACGCAGTATTTT
>TRBV11-3|few|TRBD2|TRBJ2-5
CASSLGAGGGETQYF
TGTGCCAGCAGCTTAGGGGCGGGAGGGGGAGAGACCCAGTACTTC
>TRBV28|many|TRBD1|TRBJ2-7
CASSDTGDKYF
TGTGCCAGCAGTGATACAGGGGATAAGTACTTC
>TRBV7-2|.|.|TRBJ1-6
CASRRAGSWALHF
TGTGCCAGCAGACGAGCTGGTAGTTGGGCCCTCCACTTT
>TRBV9|.|.|TRBJ2-7
CASSVASADYEQYF
TGTGCCAGCAGCGTAGCTAGTGCGGACTACGAGCAGTACTTC
>TRBV7-3|.|.|TRBJ1-1
CASSLSRGNTEAFF
TGTGCCAGCAGCTTATCGCGGGGAAACACTGAAGCTTTCTTT
>TRBV4-3|.|.|TRBJ2-7
CASSQGQSTLYEQYF
TGCGCCAGCAGCCAAGGTCAGTCAACTCTCTACGAGCAGTACTTC
>TRBV11-2|.|TRBD2|TRBJ2-1
CAGSFRLAVSYNEQFF
TGTGCCGGCAGCTTCCGACTAGCAGTCTCCTACAATGAGCAGTTCTTC
>TRBV20-1|.|.|TRBJ2-1
CSATPSGLNEQFF
TGCAGTGCCACACCTTCAGGTCTGAATGAGCAGTTCTTC
>TRBV27|.|.|TRBJ1-4
CASSPPGFPQGEKLFF
TGTGCCAGCAGTCCTCCCGGTTTTCCCCAGGGTGAAAAACTGTTTTTT
>TRBV30|once|.|TRBJ1-6
CAWSRAGEGPSPLHF
TGTGCCTGGAGTAGGGCAGGGGAAGGGCCTTCACCCCTCCACTTT
>TRBV29-1|few|TRBD2|TRBJ2-7
CSVDFWVAGAPYEQYF
TGCAGCGTTGACTTTTGGGTAGCGGGAGCACCCTACGAGCAGTACTTC
>TRBV2|.|.|TRBJ1-2
CATRTYNGYTCNYTF
.
>TRBV5-1|.|TRBD1|TRBJ1-2
CASSIGQGIGYTF
TGCGCCAGCAGCATAGGACAGGGAATCGGCTACACCTTC
>TRBV9|few|.|TRBJ2-2
CASSVDRDLNTGELFF
TGTGCCAGCAGCGTAGACAGGGATCTAAATACCGGGGAGCTGTTTTTT
>TRBV29-1|.|TRBD2|TRBJ2-7
CSVAGSGSSYEQYF
TGCAGCGTTGCGGGTAGCGGGAGCTCCTACGAGCAGTACTTC
>TRBV10-3|.|.|TRBJ2-7
CAISEPNIRYEQYF
TGTGCCATCAGTGAGCCGAACATTCGGTACGAGCAGTACTTC
>TRBV7-2|.|.|TRBJ2-7
CASSLGASSTYEQYF
TGTGCCAGCAGCTTAGGGGCTAGTTCGACCTACGAGCAGTACTTC
>TRBV6-2/TRBV6-3|.|TRBD1|TRBJ1-2
CASSTDRAYGYTF
TGTGCCAGCAGCACCGACAGGGCCTATGGCTACACCTTC
>TRBV4-2|few|.|TRBJ2-7
CASSQDEASTYEQYF
TGTGCCAGCAGCCAAGATGAAGCCAGCACCTACGAGCAGTACTTC
>TRBV11-2|.|TRBD2|TRBJ2-4
CASSFLAGAANIQYF
TGTGCCAGCAGCTTTCTAGCGGGAGCGGCAAACATTCAGTACTTC
>TRBV20-1|many|TRBD1|TRBJ2-4
CSARTGKDGNIQYF
TGCAGTGCTAGGACAGGGAAGGACGGGAACATTCAGTACTTC
>TRBV2|.|.|TRBJ2-3
CASTSDADTQYF
TGTGCCAGCACTAGCGACGCAGATACGCAGTATTTT